This T cell receptor beta chain was documented in a study of blood T cell repertoires in COVID-19. This clone turned up a few times. Clones were sequenced by immunoSEQ multiplex PCR, and TCRdb holds only the in-frame ones, with some missing. The profile shows 310,000 or so clones, under 90% of them singletons. The source material was PBMCs or T cells enriched from blood (not recorded which). This TCR was recovered from a woman under 30 who had recovered from COVID-19.

Here the CDR3 reads CASRLGPSDSYGYTF. Written as DNA, the CDR3 is TGCGCCAGCAGACTTGGACCCTCGGACTCCTATGGCTACACCTTC. The chain is built from TRBV4-1 and TRBJ1-2; D remains unclear. CDR3 length: 15 amino acids. Trimming removed 6 bases from V and 4 bases from J, with 18 bases in between. Germline values: CDR1 MGHRA, CDR2 YSYEKL.